Below are 10 T cell receptor beta chains sequenced from a single sample in a study of T cells expressing NK-cell markers (dated by TCRdb to 2020 to 2021). The method was 5' RACE. This sample was sequenced with an Illumina HiSeq 2000. Once TCRdb had reprocessed the reads, it stored one entry per CDR3 protein sequence and supplied no DNA. This sample's table lists about 550,000 distinct CDR3 sequences. Jointly, the top ten make up around 3.3% of the sample. The sequencing sample was made of blood T cells: a sorted CD56 or NKG2C T cell subset, CD4+ or CD8+ T cells, or bulk PBMC T cells (not recorded which). The receptors originated from a man aged 18-30 years in good health. Donor details come from another sample of the same person, matched by shared clones.

V gene TRBV6-2 or TRBV6-3 combines with J gene TRBJ2-1; with no DNA, the TCRdb D assignment of TRBD1 cannot be verified. Germline values: CDR1 MNHEY, CDR2 SVGEGT. There are 13 residues in the CDR3. The CDR3 here is CASSWGGYNEQFF.

The V gene is TRBV6-5, the J gene TRBJ2-7; with no DNA, the TCRdb D assignment of TRBD2 cannot be verified. CDR3 size: 15 residues. Germline CDR1 reads MNHEY; CDR2 reads SVGAGI. Here the CDR3 reads CASSYGQGHSYEQYF.

This sequence joins TRBV12-3 or TRBV12-4 and TRBJ2-2; TCRdb returns TRBD2, unconfirmable since there is no DNA. This CDR3 contains 19 residues. This CDR3 is CASSLSPLLAGGRTGELFF.

V usage is TRBV6-2 or TRBV6-3 and J usage is TRBJ2-3. CDR3 size: 13 residues. Germline CDR1 MNHEY, CDR2 SVGEGT. This CDR3 is CASSVTFTDTQYF.

This chain joins TRBV20-1 and TRBJ2-2; TCRdb lists TRBD1, though no DNA is available to test this call. The CDR3 runs 15 residues. CDR1 and CDR2 (germline): DFQATT, SNEGSKA (reference sequence). CDR3 region: CSARDDRDYTGELFF.

The V call is TRBV6-4, the J call TRBJ1-2; the D call from TCRdb, TRBD1, cannot be confirmed without DNA. CDR1 and CDR2 (germline): MRHNA, SNTAGT. This CDR3 is 15 amino acids long. CDR3 amino acids: CASSDIGGENYGYTF.

The chain combines TRBV18 with TRBJ1-1; TCRdb proposes TRBD1, but this gene call is untestable without DNA. There are 15 residues in the CDR3. Germline V gene data show CDR1 as KGHSH and CDR2 as LQKENI. The chain's CDR3 is CASSPYDRADPEAFF.

This chain connects TRBV20-1 to TRBJ2-7; TCRdb returns TRBD1, unconfirmable since there is no DNA. This CDR3 spans 13 amino acids. Germline CDR1 is DFQATT and CDR2 is SNEGSKA (reference sequence). The CDR3: CSAQQGAYHEQYF.

The chain is built from TRBV6-1 and TRBJ1-5. The germline gives CDR1 MNHNS, CDR2 SASEGT. The CDR3 totals 16 residues. The CDR3 reads CASNPVGPPSNQPQHF.

The V call is TRBV13, the J call TRBJ2-7; TCRdb indicates TRBD1, and absent DNA this call remains unverified. CDR3 length: 15 amino acids. Germline V gene lookup returns CDR1 PRHDT and CDR2 FYEKMQ (reference sequence). CDR3 amino acids: CASSYSGTVSYEQYF.